The next 27 T cell receptor beta chains were all read from a single sample in a study of a mutant IDH1 vaccine in newly diagnosed glioma. Stated time point: baseline, week 1 (first vaccination visit). Treatment given: pre-vaccination baseline after standard-of-care therapy. The protocol was immunoSEQ multiplex PCR, while the TCRdb copy is restricted to in-frame clones and leaves out a portion. The data contain roughly 34,000 clones, more than 70% of them seen just once; the ten biggest clones take up more than 8.5%. This sample comprised peripheral blood mononuclear cells (PBMCs), obtained from a glioma patient treated with radiotherapy, temozolomide or both. These receptors came from a man aged 50 to 59 with glioma. Some clones in this sample may be carry-over from other donors' samples.

V usage is TRBV14 and J usage is TRBJ2-1; 9 nucleotides line up with TRBD2. CDR1 and CDR2 from the germline V gene are SGHDN and FVKESK. The CDR3 is made up of 17 amino acids. V shed 4 bases and J 8 bases; nucleotides not matched to a gene: 15. The CDR3 region has the DNA TGTGCCAGCAGCCCGTACGCACTAGCGGGTTTTTTCGATGAGCAGTTCTTC. Its protein product is CASSPYALAGFFDEQFF.

The gene calls are TRBV7-8 and TRBJ2-1; D perhaps matches TRBD1 (6 bases). The CDR3 consists of 15 residues. In germline, CDR1 is SGHVS, CDR2 FQNEAQ. The V gene lost 3 bases and the J gene lost 9 bases, with 18 bases spanning the gap. The CDR3 coding sequence is TGTGCCAGCAGCTTTGACAGGCTGAGCAAATCTGAGCAGTTCTTC. Protein sequence: CASSFDRLSKSEQFF.

The J gene is TRBJ1-4, the V gene TRBV7-9; TRBD1 aligns across 10 bases. The CDR3 has 15 amino acids. Looked up from germline, CDR1 is SEHNR and CDR2 is FQNEAQ (reference sequence). The V segment lost 5 bases and the J segment 7 bases; nucleotides outside the gene matches: 7. This CDR3 is CASSRSTGGGEKLFF. CDR3 coding DNA: TGTGCCAGCAGCCGCTCGACAGGGGGCGGTGAAAAACTGTTTTTT.

The chain is built from TRBV29-1 and TRBJ2-7; no reliable D call. V lost 4 bases, J lost 0 bases, and 10 bases lay in between. The germline V gene encodes CDR1 SQVTM and CDR2 ANQGSEA. The CDR3 length is 13 residues. The CDR3 DNA is TGCAGCGTTGGGCGTAGGAGCTCCTACGAGCAGTACTTC. Translation: CSVGRRSSYEQYF.

This sequence joins TRBV6-1 and TRBJ1-2, with 7 bases aligning to TRBD1. J lost 8 bases, V lost 7 bases, and 7 bases had no gene match. This CDR3 is 12 amino acids long. Germline V gene sequence: CDR1 MNHNS, CDR2 SASEGT. CDR3 protein: CASKGAGFGYTF. CDR3 in DNA: TGTGCCAGCAAGGGGGCAGGGTTCGGCTACACCTTC.

The V call is TRBV18, the J call TRBJ2-5; TRBD1 matches 10 bases. V was pared by 3 bases and J by 2 bases, with 0 bases of the junction left unmatched. Germline assignment: CDR1 KGHSH and CDR2 LQKENI. The CDR3 sequence is 14 residues long. The CDR3 sequence is CASSPGQGQETQYF. For the CDR3, the DNA is TGTGCCAGCTCACCGGGACAGGGGCAAGAGACCCAGTACTTC.

V is TRBV18 and J is TRBJ2-7, with TRBD1 identical over 10 bases. The CDR3 is made up of 11 amino acids. CDR1 is KGHSH, CDR2 LQKENI, per germline. After removal of 11 bases from V and 8 bases from J, the junction contained 6 bases not matched to a gene. The CDR3 here is CASRTGGQQYF. CDR3 nucleotides: TGTGCCTCGAGGACAGGGGGGCAGCAGTACTTC.

The chain employs TRBV29-1 and TRBJ2-3, with D possibly being TRBD1 (6 bases). The V end was cut by 4 bases, the J end by 2 bases, with 13 bases between. CDR1 and CDR2 from the germline V gene are SQVTM and ANQGSEA. CDR3 length: 14 residues. The DNA of the CDR3 is TGCAGCGTTGGTACGGGGACAAACACAGATACGCAGTATTTT. Translating gives CSVGTGTNTDTQYF.

V is TRBV7-8 and J is TRBJ2-7, with 8 bases lining up with TRBD2. Germline V lookup: CDR1 SGHVS, CDR2 FQNEAQ. Unmatched junction bases numbered 5, after V lost 5 bases and J lost 2 bases. The CDR3 is 14 amino acids. The CDR3 DNA sequence: TGTGCCAGCAGCGCCCTGACTAGCGCCTACGAGCAGTACTTC. Its protein product is CASSALTSAYEQYF.

This clone came up a few times. CDR3 in DNA: TGCAGCGTTGGGGTATTAGGGAACACCGGGGAGCTGTTTTTT. It is translated as CSVGVLGNTGELFF. The rearrangement links TRBV29-1 to TRBJ2-2; no reliable D call. CDR3 length: 14 residues. CDR1 and CDR2 from the germline V gene are SQVTM and ANQGSEA. Trimming pared 4 bases from V and 1 base from J, leaving 10 bases between.

V usage is TRBV7-2 and J usage is TRBJ1-1; maybe TRBD1 (6 bases). This CDR3 is built from 13 residues. The V gene lost 2 bases and the J gene lost 10 bases, with 14 bases spanning the gap. Germline CDR1 reads SGHTA; CDR2 reads FQGNSA. CDR3 residues: CASSLIGGPGAFF. The CDR3 bases are TGTGCCAGCAGCTTAATCGGGGGGCCAGGAGCTTTCTTT.

This rearrangement joins TRBV11-3 to TRBJ1-5; D perhaps matches TRBD1 (5 bases). Trimming removed 5 bases from V and 1 base from J, with 12 bases in between. Germline loops: CDR1 SGHNT, CDR2 YENEEA. This CDR3 is 15 amino acids long. CDR3 nucleotide sequence: TGTGCCAGCAGCCCCGGGGGTTCCAGCAATCAGCCCCAGCATTTT. It translates to CASSPGGSSNQPQHF.

The chain joins TRBV29-1 to TRBJ1-5; the match to TRBD1 covers 11 bases. J gave up 7 bases and V 6 bases, and 2 bases lay outside the gene matches. Germline assignment: CDR1 SQVTM and CDR2 ANQGSEA. The CDR3 covers 12 residues. CDR3 sequence reads: CSVGQGDQPQHF. CDR3 nucleotides: TGCAGCGTGGGACAGGGGGACCAGCCCCAGCATTTT.

CDR3: CASSLVAGEIFRYTF. In DNA, the CDR3 is TGTGCCAGCAGCTTAGTCGCCGGGGAGATCTTTCGCTACACCTTC. The chain has TRBV7-9 and TRBJ1-2; D not certain. The V gene's germline CDR1 is SEHNR and CDR2 FQNEAQ (reference sequence). This CDR3 comprises 15 residues. Trimming removed 1 base at V and 9 bases at J, with 18 bases between.

This clone showed up just a few times. The chain has TRBV19 and TRBJ1-1; D possibly corresponds to TRBD1 (6 bases). Germline V gene lookup returns CDR1 LNHDA and CDR2 SQIVND (reference sequence). CDR3 length: 14 amino acids. Trimming took off 3 bases at V and 5 bases at J, with 13 bases between the two ends. CDR3 bases: TGTGCCAGTAGTATCGTGCCGGGGGCGACTGAAGCTTTCTTT. Amino acids: CASSIVPGATEAFF. Complete variable domain (other parts from reference TRBV19 and TRBJ1-1): DGGITQSPKYLFRKEGQNVTLSCEQNLNHDAMYWYRQDPGQGLRLIYYSQIVNDFQKGDIAEGYSVSREKKESFPLTVTSAQKNPTAFYLCASSIVPGATEAFFGQGTRLTVV.

This chain links TRBV18 with TRBJ2-7, with 7 bases matching TRBD2. The CDR3 extends over 14 amino acids. Germline CDR1 KGHSH, CDR2 LQKENI. V lost 3 bases to trimming and J lost 4 bases; unmatched junction nucleotides: 6. The CDR3 here is CASSPGGSLYEQYF. The CDR3 bases are TGTGCCAGCTCACCCGGCGGGAGCTTGTACGAGCAGTACTTC.

As concerns this clone: Compared with germline, one end of the junction differs, possibly owing to a read error. The rearrangement uses TRBV28 and TRBJ2-3; D is possibly TRBD2 (6 bases). CDR1 and CDR2 from the germline V gene are MDHEN and SYDVKM. The CDR3 is made up of 13 amino acids. CDR3 sequence (DNA): TGTGCCAGCAGTTTACAGGGCGGGACCCGTTGCATTTTT. The encoded protein is CASSLQGGTRCIF.

This chain links TRBV27 with TRBJ1-5; TRBD1 matches 8 bases. Germline CDR1 and CDR2: MNHEY and SMNVEV (reference sequence). The CDR3 is 18 amino acids. The junction had 8 bases not matched to a gene; V was cut back by 1 base and J by 0 bases. CDR3 in amino acids: CASSLWGRTGTSNQPQHF. In DNA, the CDR3 is TGTGCCAGCAGTTTATGGGGACGGACAGGGACTAGCAATCAGCCCCAGCATTTT.

The V gene is TRBV19, the J gene TRBJ2-7, with TRBD1 identical over 9 bases. Germline lookup yields CDR1 LNHDA and CDR2 SQIVND (reference sequence). CDR3 length: 13 residues. The ends lost 9 bases at V and 1 base at J; junction bases unmatched: 4. The CDR3 reads CASDRGFSYEQYF. As DNA, the CDR3 is TGTGCCAGCGACAGGGGGTTTTCCTACGAGCAGTACTTC.

V and J are TRBV5-6 and TRBJ1-3; TRBD1 is a possible D gene (5 bases). The CDR3 spans 13 residues. Looked up from germline, CDR1 is SGHDT and CDR2 is YYEEEE. V was clipped by 4 bases and J by 7 bases, with 12 bases between them. The CDR3 nucleotides are TGTGCCAGCAGCCAGGGTTGGGCGAACACCATATATTTT. Amino acid sequence: CASSQGWANTIYF.

The chain is built from TRBV2 and TRBJ1-1; D possibly corresponds to TRBD1 (6 bases). The CDR3 has 13 amino acids. The germline V gene encodes CDR1 SNHLY and CDR2 FYNNEI. Trimming removed 6 bases at V and 2 bases at J, with 10 bases between. The CDR3 spells CASRRGGNTEAFF. CDR3 DNA sequence: TGTGCCAGCAGACGGGGGGGCAACACTGAAGCTTTCTTT.

The chain has TRBV5-1 and TRBJ2-2, with 7 nucleotides matching TRBD2. Germline-derived CDR1 and CDR2 are SGHRS and YFSETQ. Unmatched junction bases numbered 2, after V lost 2 bases and J lost 1 base. The CDR3 is made up of 15 amino acids. Written as DNA, the CDR3 is TGCGCCAGCAGCTTTGCGGGAGAGAACACCGGGGAGCTGTTTTTT. Its translation is CASSFAGENTGELFF.

This clone showed up just a few times. V gene TRBV9 combines with J gene TRBJ1-1, with a tentative D call TRBD1 (6 bases). Germline values: CDR1 SGDLS, CDR2 YYNGEE. The CDR3 has 16 residues. V was trimmed by 0 bases and J by 0 bases, leaving 12 bases between them. The CDR3 sequence: CASSVGSGAMNTEAFF. The CDR3 region has the DNA TGTGCCAGCAGCGTAGGATCAGGGGCCATGAACACTGAAGCTTTCTTT.

This clone was detected only a few times. The rearrangement links TRBV7-2 to TRBJ2-7; 8 nucleotides line up with TRBD1. The CDR3 is 13 residues long. Germline-derived CDR1 and CDR2 are SGHTA and FQGNSA. The V gene end was trimmed by 5 bases and the J gene end by 5 bases; junction bases not matched to a gene: 5. CDR3 sequence (DNA): TGTGCCAGCAGCCCAGGACAGGGCGACGAGCAGTACTTC. The encoded protein is CASSPGQGDEQYF.

The chain uses TRBV19 and TRBJ1-1; D call uncertain. V lost 4 bases and J lost 2, with 14 bases in between. Germline CDR1 reads LNHDA; CDR2 reads SQIVND (reference sequence). The CDR3 runs to 15 residues. The CDR3 DNA reads TGTGCCAGTAGTACACCGGCCCTCAGAAACACTGAAGCTTTCTTT. Amino acids: CASSTPALRNTEAFF.

V usage is TRBV11-2 and J usage is TRBJ2-6; D is unclear. The length of the CDR3 is 14 residues. The V end lost 7 bases, the J end lost 0 bases, and 7 bases lay between the germline ends. CDR1 is SGHAT, CDR2 FQNNGV, per germline. CDR3 DNA: TGTGCCAGCACGACTTTCTCTGGGGCCAACGTCCTGACTTTC. It is translated as CASTTFSGANVLTF.

This rearrangement joins TRBV25-1 to TRBJ2-1; 7 nucleotides line up with TRBD1. Germline assignment: CDR1 MGHDK and CDR2 SYGVNS. The length of the CDR3 is 12 residues. J gave up 7 bases and V 4 bases, and 1 base lay outside the gene matches. The CDR3 DNA follows: TGTGCCAGCAGTGGGACAGGTAATGAGCAGTTCTTC. It yields the protein CASSGTGNEQFF.